A single sample is the source of the 3 T cell receptor beta chains below, sequenced in a study of T cell repertoires in cytomegalovirus infection. TCRdb reprocessed the reads via MiXCR and lists one record per CDR3 protein. This repertoire shows roughly 760,000 distinct CDR3 sequences, 35% to 40% found once; its top ten account for under 3%. The specimen was PBMCs. These receptors all stem from a human donor in good health (CMV status not recorded). Some clones in this sample may be carry-over from other donors' samples.

The chain recombines TRBV27 with TRBJ1-1; TRBD1 aligns across 9 bases. CDR3 length: 19 amino acids. Germline V CDR1 and CDR2: MNHEY, SMNVEV (reference sequence). The V gene end was trimmed by 3 bases and the J gene end by 0 bases; junction bases not matched to a gene: 14. The DNA for the CDR3 is TGTGCCAGCAGTTTCGCGGTAGGATATACAGGGGGCATGAACACTGAAGCTTTCTTT. Residues: CASSFAVGYTGGMNTEAFF.

J is TRBJ1-5 and V is TRBV7-2, with D possibly being TRBD1 (6 bases). This CDR3 region has 15 residues. Germline loops: CDR1 SGHTA, CDR2 FQGNSA. V gave up 1 base and J gave up 2 bases, with 9 bases separating them. In nucleotides, the CDR3 is TGTGCCAGCAGCTTAGGGACAGCAGGCAATCAGCCCCAGCATTTT. It is translated as CASSLGTAGNQPQHF.

This clonotype appeared a few times. The chain has TRBV7-9 and TRBJ2-3; D is undetermined. With 3 bases removed from V and 4 bases from J, the gap between germline ends came to 14 bases. The length of the CDR3 is 15 residues. Germline V gives CDR1 SEHNR, CDR2 FQNEAQ (reference sequence). CDR3 sequence (DNA): TGTGCCAGCAGCTTTTATGCCCGGCTCTCAGATACGCAGTATTTT. It encodes CASSFYARLSDTQYF.